This T cell receptor beta chain comes out of a study of blood T cell repertoires in COVID-19 (dated by TCRdb to the early 2020s). At the level of the whole study: Samples covering the acute and convalescent phases of COVID-19 were provided by collaborators in the United States, Italy and Spain. The prospective study material was composed of cDNA or gDNA derived from T cells, B-cell-depleted T cells, or PBMCs. Subjects who had been exposed to COVID-19, were actively infected with it, or had recovered from it provided the deeply sampled blood TCRbeta repertoires that made up the dataset. The repertoires were made available in a free public database intended to serve as a resource for research on the immune response to SARS-CoV-2. The samples were drawn from the first 160 participants of the ongoing ImmuneRACE study and from under 1,500 subjects provided by 6 global collaborators. Sample metadata almost always included a de-identified subject ID, COVID-19 status, age in years and sex. Where available, HLA class I and class II types were obtained from metadata supplied by the sample provider rather than from assay-based typing. Broader findings and caveats from the paper: How much clinical and demographic metadata was included differed by source and by participant, and the metadata was provided uncurated.

Concerning this clone itself: Its specific antigen is unknown. Qualities for individual bases were not recorded, and no much larger clone is one base off.

TCRbeta CDR3 regions were amplified from genomic DNA using the immunoSEQ Assay, a bias-controlled multiplex PCR. The published analysis was carried out like this. Within the assay, amplification of reference gene primers was used to estimate how many nucleated cells each sample contained. To quantify the absolute abundance of each unique TCRbeta CDR3 rearrangement, sequence reads were collapsed and filtered. For each sample, productive Simpson clonality was calculated as the square root of Simpson's diversity index across productive rearrangements. In its TCRdb copy, this immuneACCESS table keeps in-frame sequences only and misses some clones. Where compared with another copy, unresolved V genes explain less than half of these, and the others have no known cause. That table supplies the V and J calls and clone size; D and trimming were determined from the DNA. The sample table contains 310,000 or so clones; only one count was recorded for approximately 90% of them. Of the sample, approximately 4% is held by the ten largest clones.

Whole blood was collected in K2EDTA tubes by collaborating institutions according to the institutions' own protocols. For TCRbeta analysis, collaborators shipped samples as frozen whole blood, isolated PBMCs, or DNA extracted from either of those sample types. Based on the germline V gene, the CDR1 and CDR2 sequences are SGHTA and FQGNSA. V has 1 base trimmed and J has 0 bases trimmed; junction bases matching no gene number 5. The CDR3 holds 16 amino acids from the cysteine to the phenylalanine. Just CDR3 DNA is preserved here, 48 bases in frame from base 1. The rearrangement combines TRBV7-2 with TRBJ1-1; 7 junctional bases match TRBD1. Sequencing used peripheral blood. The clonotype comes from a woman aged 50 to 60 with active or convalescent COVID-19. The DNA is TGTGCCAGCAGCTTAGGACAGGGTGGAATGAACACTGAAGCTTTCTTT. Its coded protein is CASSLGQGGMNTEAFF.